This T cell receptor beta chain originates from a study of identical twins. MiXCR, run by TCRdb on the 5' RACE reads, gives a single entry per CDR3 protein. The sample carries about 790,000 distinct CDR3 sequences, about 18% recorded once. V shed 2 bases and J shed 5 bases, with 6 bases lying between them. The CDR3 has 13 amino acids. Germline-derived CDR1 and CDR2 are WNHNN and SYGVQD (reference sequence). These data are also associated with another study on T cells expressing NK-cell markers. Per that study: According to the study, TCR beta repertoires originated from sorted CD3+CD56+NKG2C+, CD3+CD56+NKG2C- and CD3+CD56-NKG2C+ T cells. The dominant NKG2C+ clonotypes represented about 1.0-7.5% of CD8+ T cells in five to seven donors. The CD3+CD56-NKG2C+ fraction of several donors was likewise dominated by these clonotypes.

The receptor's source is a woman aged 18-29 years in good health. The genes are TRBV10-1 and TRBJ2-2; D not certain. The source material was PBMCs. The DNA for the CDR3 is TGCGCCAGCAGTGAGCGAGAAACCGGGGAGCTGTTTTTT. Protein: CASSERETGELFF.